Following are 21 T cell receptor beta chains from one sample sequenced in a study of shared clonotypes between healthy human individuals. Generated by immunoSEQ multiplex PCR, the TCRdb table keeps only in-frame clones and is missing some. The top ten hold approximately 0.4% of the sample, which has 2.3 million or so clones, 85% to 95% seen once. Sequenced: naive CD4+ T cells from PBMCs. Specified subset: CD45RA+ positively selected. The receptors derive from a man aged 18 to 29 in good health. Some clones in this sample may be carry-over from other donors' samples.

The rearrangement uses TRBV30 and TRBJ2-5; D remains ambiguous. Germline V gives CDR1 GTSNPN, CDR2 SVGIG (reference sequence). The CDR3 covers 12 residues. V was shortened by 4 bases and J by 7 bases, with 13 bases between the two germline ends. DNA of the CDR3: TGTGCCTGGACGGTTAGACTCGGGACCCAGTACTTC. Translating gives CAWTVRLGTQYF.

The V gene is TRBV14, the J gene TRBJ2-7; TRBD2 is a possible D gene (6 bases). V was pared by 5 bases and J by 3 bases, with 20 bases between. This CDR3 has 16 residues. Germline assignment: CDR1 SGHDN and CDR2 FVKESK. The DNA for the CDR3 is TGTGCCAGCAGCTCCGAGTTCCCGGGAGCGAACTACGAGCAGTACTTC. Its protein product is CASSSEFPGANYEQYF.

The chain couples TRBV9 to TRBJ2-5, with TRBD2 matching over 7 bases. Trimming took 2 bases from V and 4 from J; bases not matched to a gene: 8. Per germline, CDR1 SGDLS and CDR2 YYNGEE. This CDR3 spans 15 amino acids. The CDR3 region has the DNA TGTGCCAGCAGCGTGGGGGGGTGGTTGCGAGAGACCCAGTACTTC. Amino acids: CASSVGGWLRETQYF.

This chain links TRBV5-4 with TRBJ1-6, with D hard to call. Germline lookup yields CDR1 SGHNT and CDR2 YYREEE (reference sequence). V was clipped by 1 base and J by 7 bases, with 12 bases between them. This CDR3 contains 15 residues. The CDR3: CASSLNGRMNSPLHF. In nucleotides, the CDR3 is TGTGCCAGCAGCTTGAATGGCCGGATGAATTCACCCCTCCACTTT. Supplemented by reference TRBV5-4 and TRBJ1-6, the full variable domain reads ETGVTQSPTHLIKTRGQQVTLRCSSQSGHNTVSWYQQALGQGPQFIFQYYREEENGRGNFPPRFSGLQFPNYSSELNVNALELDDSALYLCASSLNGRMNSPLHFGNGTRLTVT.

The rearrangement uses TRBV5-4 and TRBJ1-3, with TRBD1 matching over 9 bases. This CDR3 region has 17 residues. Germline-derived CDR1 and CDR2 are SGHNT and YYREEE (reference sequence). Trimming at V came to 0 bases and at J to 2 bases, leaving 6 bases not matched to a gene. CDR3 residues: CASSLGHGQGTGNTIYF. CDR3 bases: TGTGCCAGCAGCTTGGGGCACGGACAGGGGACTGGAAACACCATATATTTT.

V usage is TRBV4-1 and J usage is TRBJ1-5; possible D gene TRBD1, 5 bases. V shed 2 bases and J shed 1 base, with 9 bases lying between them. The CDR3 sequence is 15 residues long. Germline loops: CDR1 MGHRA, CDR2 YSYEKL. This CDR3 is CASSQPRQSNQPQHF. CDR3 DNA sequence: TGCGCCAGCAGCCAACCCCGACAGAGCAATCAGCCCCAGCATTTT.

A word on this clone: This CDR3 is also generated by other DNA sequences in the sample. The chain joins TRBV5-1 to TRBJ2-5; possibly TRBD1 for D (6 bases). Trimming took off 0 bases at V and 4 bases at J, with 10 bases between the two ends. This CDR3 has 14 amino acids. In germline, CDR1 is SGHRS, CDR2 YFSETQ. The CDR3 DNA follows: TGCGCCAGCAGCTTGGTTGGGGGCGGAGAGACCCAGTACTTC. It specifies CASSLVGGGETQYF.

The DNA for the CDR3 is TGTGCCAGCTCACCAAGACAGGGGGGCACAGATACGCAGTATTTT. The encoded protein is CASSPRQGGTDTQYF. The chain recombines TRBV18 with TRBJ2-3; 9 nucleotides line up with TRBD1. The CDR3 extends over 15 amino acids. Germline trimming cut 2 bases from V and 1 base from J; bases unmatched to any gene: 1. The germline gives CDR1 KGHSH, CDR2 LQKENI.

The rearrangement links TRBV7-3 to TRBJ2-1; no clear D gene. V lost 5 bases, J lost 5 bases, and 16 bases lay in between. Per germline, CDR1 SGHTA and CDR2 FQGTGA. There are 15 residues in the CDR3. This CDR3 is CASSPRAGPDNEQFF. DNA for the CDR3: TGTGCCAGCAGCCCACGGGCAGGCCCTGACAATGAGCAGTTCTTC.

On this clone itself: Within the sample, other DNA sequences also encode this same CDR3. J is TRBJ1-1 and V is TRBV6-6; D not certain. The CDR3 has 12 amino acids. Trimming shortened V by 3 bases and J by 5 bases, and 7 bases separated the two germline ends. Germline CDR1 MNHNY, CDR2 SVGAGI (reference sequence). The CDR3 reads CASSYAGTEAFF. In DNA form, the CDR3 reads TGTGCCAGCAGTTATGCGGGGACTGAAGCTTTCTTT.

V usage is TRBV28 and J usage is TRBJ2-7; D uncertain. CDR3 length: 14 residues. With 2 bases removed from V and 2 bases from J, the gap between germline ends came to 10 bases. CDR1 is MDHEN, CDR2 SYDVKM, per germline. CDR3 DNA: TGTGCCAGCAGTTTACAGTTGCCGCCCTACGAGCAGTACTTC. Translation: CASSLQLPPYEQYF.

CDR3 sequence reads: CAWSVRGFGNQPQHF. Here the CDR3 DNA reads TGTGCCTGGAGTGTACGGGGCTTTGGGAATCAGCCCCAGCATTTT. This chain connects TRBV30 to TRBJ1-5; D perhaps matches TRBD1 (5 bases). Germline CDR1 and CDR2: GTSNPN and SVGIG (reference sequence). This CDR3 is 15 amino acids long. Trimming cost V 0 bases and J 4 bases, with 13 bases left between them.

As regards this clone: The identical CDR3 is also encoded by other nucleotide sequences in the sample. The chain recombines TRBV5-4 with TRBJ1-1; 8 positions agree with TRBD1. Germline V gene sequence: CDR1 SGHNT, CDR2 YYREEE (reference sequence). This CDR3 spans 14 amino acids. V trimming: 5 bases; J trimming: 3 bases; junction bases outside the gene matches: 6. In DNA, the CDR3 is TGTGCCAGCAGTTTTCAGGGGGCGCACACTGAAGCTTTCTTT. The encoded protein is CASSFQGAHTEAFF.

The chain couples TRBV6-5 to TRBJ2-1; tentative D call: TRBD2 (6 bases). CDR3 length: 15 amino acids. Germline V lookup: CDR1 MNHEY, CDR2 SVGAGI. Trimming shortened V by 2 bases and J by 2 bases, and 10 bases separated the two germline ends. CDR3 nucleotide sequence: TGTGCCAGCAGTTACCTAAGACTAGCCTACAATGAGCAGTTCTTC. The encoded protein is CASSYLRLAYNEQFF.

The gene calls are TRBV28 and TRBJ2-5, with TRBD2 identical over 10 bases. The CDR3 is made up of 16 amino acids. V lost 3 bases, J lost 2 bases, and 6 bases stayed unmatched. Germline lookup yields CDR1 MDHEN and CDR2 SYDVKM. The CDR3 nucleotides are TGTGCCAGCAGTTTTTCTAGCGGGAGAGGTCAAGAGACCCAGTACTTC. Its translation is CASSFSSGRGQETQYF.

The chain employs TRBV28 and TRBJ2-6, with D possibly being TRBD2 (5 bases). The CDR3 has 16 amino acids. V was trimmed by 7 bases and J by 0 bases, leaving 13 bases between them. In germline, CDR1 is MDHEN, CDR2 SYDVKM. The CDR3 region has the DNA TGTGCCAGCACCCCCGGGGATGTCTCTGGGGCCAACGTCCTGACTTTC. Protein: CASTPGDVSGANVLTF. Based on the CDR3 plus reference TRBV28 and TRBJ2-6, the full variable domain is DVKVTQSSRYLVKRTGEKVFLECVQDMDHENMFWYRQDPGLGLRLIYFSYDVKMKEKGDIPEGYSVSREKKERFSLILESASTNQTSMYLCASTPGDVSGANVLTFGAGSRLTVL.

The CDR3 DNA follows: TGTGCCAGCAGTGAACTATCGGACAGGAAGGGAGAGACCCAGTACTTC. It codes for CASSELSDRKGETQYF. The chain uses TRBV2 and TRBJ2-5; TRBD1 agrees at 7 bases. The CDR3 sequence is 16 residues long. CDR1 is SNHLY, CDR2 FYNNEI, per germline. Trimming at V came to 2 bases and at J to 4 bases, leaving 10 bases not matched to a gene.

The CDR3 protein is CASTRGLGYGYTF. The CDR3 DNA follows: TGTGCCAGCACGAGGGGGCTCGGCTATGGCTACACCTTC. The V and J genes are TRBV6-1 and TRBJ1-2; the match to TRBD1 covers 7 bases. The CDR3 contains 13 residues. With V trimmed by 7 bases and J by 4 bases, 6 bases remained unmatched. The V gene's germline CDR1 is MNHNS and CDR2 SASEGT.

The rearrangement links TRBV5-1 to TRBJ2-6; 7 positions agree with TRBD1. Losses at the gene ends were 5 bases for V and 0 bases for J; bases not matched to a gene: 11. Germline assignment: CDR1 SGHRS and CDR2 YFSETQ. This CDR3 has 18 amino acids. CDR3 loop: CASSLLQGQSSGANVLTF. In nucleotides, the CDR3 is TGCGCCAGCAGTTTACTACAGGGACAGAGCTCTGGGGCCAACGTCCTGACTTTC.

The gene calls are TRBV27 and TRBJ2-7; D could derive from TRBD1 or TRBD2 (5 bases each). Trimming removed 3 bases from V and 1 base from J, with 10 bases in between. The V gene's germline CDR1 is MNHEY and CDR2 SMNVEV (reference sequence). This CDR3 has 14 residues. The DNA of the CDR3 is TGTGCCAGCAGTTTTCGGGACCGATCCTACGAGCAGTACTTC. It specifies CASSFRDRSYEQYF.

This rearrangement joins TRBV6-1 to TRBJ2-4; unclear D gene. Germline V lookup: CDR1 MNHNS, CDR2 SASEGT. This CDR3 has 13 amino acids. Trimming removed 2 bases from V and 1 base from J, with 3 bases in between. The CDR3 loop is CASSETAKNIQYF. CDR3 coding DNA: TGTGCCAGCAGTGAAACGGCCAAAAACATTCAGTACTTC.